Listed below are T cell receptor beta chains from one sample, sequenced in a study of beta chain features in type 1 diabetes. Here immunoSEQ multiplex PCR was the method, and the copy in TCRdb shows in-frame clones only, minus some. The sample lists about 160,000 clones; roughly 63% were seen once. Sequenced material: naive CD4+ T cells from blood. The origin of the receptors is a man aged 25 to 40 with type 1 diabetes. CDR3s include the opening cysteine and the closing phenylalanine or tryptophan. The D gene is left open where the match is weak. Size is stated for part of the rows, as once, few or many counts, or as a class when the clone is expanded.

v_call: TRBV11-2; clone_size: -; j_call: TRBJ2-1; d_call: -; cdr3_aa: CASSLANSYNEQFF; cdr3_nt: TGTGCCAGCAGCTTAGCTAACTCCTACAATGAGCAGTTCTTC
v_call: TRBV14; clone_size: -; j_call: TRBJ2-4; d_call: -; cdr3_aa: CASSHSGLLNIQYF; cdr3_nt: TGTGCCAGCAGCCACTCGGGACTCCTAAACATTCAGTACTTC
v_call: TRBV5-1; clone_size: few; j_call: TRBJ2-2; d_call: -; cdr3_aa: CASSLVSQTAGELFF; cdr3_nt: TGCGCCAGCAGCTTGGTTTCGCAGACCGCCGGGGAGCTGTTTTTT
v_call: TRBV29-1; clone_size: -; j_call: TRBJ2-7; d_call: -; cdr3_aa: CSVKPGPYEQYF; cdr3_nt: TGCAGCGTTAAACCGGGACCCTACGAGCAGTACTTC
v_call: TRBV4-3; clone_size: -; j_call: TRBJ1-1; d_call: -; cdr3_aa: CASSQDLGEANTEAFF; cdr3_nt: TGCGCCAGCAGCCAAGATCTCGGGGAAGCGAACACTGAAGCTTTCTTT
v_call: TRBV10-2; clone_size: -; j_call: TRBJ2-5; d_call: -; cdr3_aa: CASSGPGETQYF; cdr3_nt: TGCGCCAGCAGCGGGCCGGGAGAGACCCAGTACTTC
v_call: TRBV10-3; clone_size: -; j_call: TRBJ1-2; d_call: -; cdr3_aa: CAISEGTGGYTF; cdr3_nt: TGTGCCATCAGTGAAGGAACGGGTGGCTACACCTTC
v_call: TRBV15; clone_size: -; j_call: TRBJ2-5; d_call: -; cdr3_aa: CATSRAGAGTQYF; cdr3_nt: TGTGCCACCAGCAGAGCTGGGGCGGGGACCCAGTACTTC
v_call: TRBV27; clone_size: -; j_call: TRBJ2-7; d_call: -; cdr3_aa: CASSFRQGNEQYF; cdr3_nt: TGTGCCAGCAGTTTCCGGCAGGGCAACGAGCAGTACTTC
v_call: TRBV30; clone_size: -; j_call: TRBJ2-3; d_call: -; cdr3_aa: CAWRLSGGTDTQYF; cdr3_nt: TGTGCCTGGCGACTCTCAGGGGGGACAGATACGCAGTATTTT
v_call: TRBV6-5; clone_size: -; j_call: TRBJ1-5; d_call: TRBD1; cdr3_aa: CASNQDRDSNQPQHF; cdr3_nt: TGTGCCAGCAACCAAGACAGGGATAGCAATCAGCCCCAGCATTTT
v_call: TRBV7-9; clone_size: -; j_call: TRBJ2-5; d_call: -; cdr3_aa: CASSSTEIARETQYF; cdr3_nt: TGTGCCAGCAGCTCGACGGAGATAGCCCGAGAGACCCAGTACTTC
v_call: TRBV2; clone_size: -; j_call: TRBJ2-3; d_call: -; cdr3_aa: CASTEEEPWGTDTQYF; cdr3_nt: TGTGCCAGCACCGAAGAGGAGCCCTGGGGCACAGATACGCAGTATTTT
v_call: TRBV18; clone_size: -; j_call: TRBJ2-5; d_call: -; cdr3_aa: CASSPQGGRQETQYF; cdr3_nt: TGTGCCAGCTCACCACAGGGCGGTCGCCAAGAGACCCAGTACTTC
v_call: TRBV29-1; clone_size: once; j_call: TRBJ2-5; d_call: -; cdr3_aa: CSGTTGEGTQYF; cdr3_nt: TGCAGCGGGACCACAGGGGAGGGGACCCAGTACTTC
v_call: TRBV28; clone_size: few; j_call: TRBJ2-7; d_call: -; cdr3_aa: CASSTQNYEQYF; cdr3_nt: TGTGCCAGCAGTACCCAGAACTACGAGCAGTACTTC
v_call: TRBV7-8; clone_size: -; j_call: TRBJ2-7; d_call: -; cdr3_aa: CASSTTRDSYEQYF; cdr3_nt: TGTGCCAGCAGCACCACACGGGACTCCTACGAGCAGTACTTC
v_call: TRBV11-2; clone_size: -; j_call: TRBJ1-5; d_call: -; cdr3_aa: CASSLGGSNQPQHF; cdr3_nt: TGTGCCAGCAGCTTAGGGGGTAGCAATCAGCCCCAGCATTTT
v_call: TRBV5-6; clone_size: few; j_call: TRBJ1-2; d_call: -; cdr3_aa: CASSLTWRSNYGYTF; cdr3_nt: TGTGCCAGCAGCTTGACGTGGAGATCTAACTATGGCTACACCTTC
v_call: TRBV7-9; clone_size: -; j_call: TRBJ2-1; d_call: -; cdr3_aa: CASSLQGREQFF; cdr3_nt: TGTGCCAGCAGCCTACAGGGAAGAGAGCAGTTCTTC
v_call: TRBV9; clone_size: -; j_call: TRBJ2-7; d_call: TRBD1; cdr3_aa: CASSYQGQGHEQYF; cdr3_nt: TGTGCCAGCAGCTATCAAGGACAGGGCCACGAGCAGTACTTC
v_call: TRBV7-8; clone_size: -; j_call: TRBJ1-6; d_call: -; cdr3_aa: CASSSDGSPLHF; cdr3_nt: TGTGCCAGCAGCTCCGACGGTTCACCCCTCCACTTT
v_call: TRBV29-1; clone_size: -; j_call: TRBJ1-1; d_call: TRBD1; cdr3_aa: CSVEERQGDEAFF; cdr3_nt: TGCAGCGTTGAAGAACGACAGGGAGATGAAGCTTTCTTT
v_call: TRBV19; clone_size: -; j_call: TRBJ1-5; d_call: -; cdr3_aa: CAIAQDTNQPQHF; cdr3_nt: TGTGCCATTGCCCAAGATACCAATCAGCCCCAGCATTTT
v_call: TRBV9; clone_size: -; j_call: TRBJ2-2; d_call: -; cdr3_aa: CASSGGNTGELFF; cdr3_nt: TGTGCCAGCAGCGGGGGAAACACCGGGGAGCTGTTTTTT
v_call: TRBV28; clone_size: -; j_call: TRBJ2-1; d_call: TRBD1; cdr3_aa: CASSSPDRDHEQFF; cdr3_nt: TGTGCCAGCAGTTCCCCCGACAGGGACCATGAGCAGTTCTTC
v_call: TRBV10-3; clone_size: -; j_call: TRBJ2-7; d_call: -; cdr3_aa: CAISERAVSSYEQYF; cdr3_nt: TGTGCCATCAGTGAAAGGGCAGTCAGCTCCTACGAGCAGTACTTC
v_call: TRBV29-1; clone_size: few; j_call: TRBJ2-7; d_call: -; cdr3_aa: CSVGTATYEQYF; cdr3_nt: TGCAGCGTTGGGACGGCGACCTACGAGCAGTACTTC